The source of this T cell receptor beta chain is a study of cytomegalovirus exposure and HLA in healthy donors. The PCR had 60 Vbeta and 13 Jbeta primers. The protocol was immunoSEQ multiplex PCR, while the TCRdb copy is restricted to in-frame clones and leaves out a portion. The table lists 50,000 to 75,000 clones, about 77% of them singletons. CDR1 is GTSNPN, CDR2 SVGIG, per germline (reference sequence). Between the trimmed V and J ends, which lost 4 bases and 4 bases, there was a span of 10 bases. The CDR3 has 12 amino acids. The receptor's source is a man younger than 45 in good health and CMV-seropositive. The rearrangement uses TRBV30 and TRBJ2-5; D perhaps matches TRBD1 (5 bases). The specimen sequenced was PBMCs. CDR3 bases: TGTGCCTGGACAGGGCTTGCAGAGACCCAGTACTTC. Its protein product is CAWTGLAETQYF. Full variable domain (remainder filled in from reference TRBV30 and TRBJ2-5): SQTIHQWPATLVQPVGSPLSLECTVEGTSNPNLYWYRQAAGRGLQLLFYSVGIGQISSEVPQNLSASRPQDRQFILSSKKLLLSDSGFYLCAWTGLAETQYFGPGTRLLVL.